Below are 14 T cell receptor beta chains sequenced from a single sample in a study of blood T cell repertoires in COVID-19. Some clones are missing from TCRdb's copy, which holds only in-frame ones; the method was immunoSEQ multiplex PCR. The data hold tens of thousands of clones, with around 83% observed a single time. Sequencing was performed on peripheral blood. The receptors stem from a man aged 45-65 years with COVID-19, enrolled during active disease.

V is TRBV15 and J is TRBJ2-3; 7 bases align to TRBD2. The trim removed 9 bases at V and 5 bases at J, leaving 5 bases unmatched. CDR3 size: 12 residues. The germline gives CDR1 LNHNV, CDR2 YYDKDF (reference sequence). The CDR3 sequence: CATREDGDTQYF. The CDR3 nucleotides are TGTGCCACTCGGGAGGATGGAGATACGCAGTATTTT.

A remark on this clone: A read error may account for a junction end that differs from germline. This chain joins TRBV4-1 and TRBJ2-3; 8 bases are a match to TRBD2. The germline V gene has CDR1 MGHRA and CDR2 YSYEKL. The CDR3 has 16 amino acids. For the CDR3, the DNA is TGCGCCAGCAGACAAGGTAACGGGAGGGCCCCAGATACGCAGTATTTT. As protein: CASRQGNGRAPDTQYF.

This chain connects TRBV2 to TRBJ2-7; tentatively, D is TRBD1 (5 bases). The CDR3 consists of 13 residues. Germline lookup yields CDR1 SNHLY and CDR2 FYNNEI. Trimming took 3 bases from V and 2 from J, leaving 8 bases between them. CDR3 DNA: TGTGCCAGCAGTGATTGGACAACCTACGAGCAGTACTTC. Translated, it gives CASSDWTTYEQYF.

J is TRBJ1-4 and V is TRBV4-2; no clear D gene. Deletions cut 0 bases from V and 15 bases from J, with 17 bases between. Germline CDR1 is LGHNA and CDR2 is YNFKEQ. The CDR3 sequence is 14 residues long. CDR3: CASSQDNSLPRMFF. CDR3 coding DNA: TGTGCCAGCAGCCAAGATAATAGCCTGCCGAGGATGTTTTTT.

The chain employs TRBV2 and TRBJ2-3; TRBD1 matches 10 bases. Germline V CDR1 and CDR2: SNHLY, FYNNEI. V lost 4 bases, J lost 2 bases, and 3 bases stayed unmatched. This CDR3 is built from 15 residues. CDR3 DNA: TGTGCCAGCAGTGGGGGACAGGGGTTCACAGATACGCAGTATTTT. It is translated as CASSGGQGFTDTQYF.

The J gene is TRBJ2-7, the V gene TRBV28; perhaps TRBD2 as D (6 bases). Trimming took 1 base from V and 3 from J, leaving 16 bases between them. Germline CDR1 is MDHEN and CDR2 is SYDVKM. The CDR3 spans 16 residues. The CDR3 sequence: CASSLSGLRLYYEQYF. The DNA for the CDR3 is TGTGCCAGCAGTTTATCGGGACTCCGTCTTTACTACGAGCAGTACTTC. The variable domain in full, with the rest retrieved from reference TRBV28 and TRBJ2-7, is DVKVTQSSRYLVKRTGEKVFLECVQDMDHENMFWYRQDPGLGLRLIYFSYDVKMKEKGDIPEGYSVSREKKERFSLILESASTNQTSMYLCASSLSGLRLYYEQYFGPGTRLTVT.

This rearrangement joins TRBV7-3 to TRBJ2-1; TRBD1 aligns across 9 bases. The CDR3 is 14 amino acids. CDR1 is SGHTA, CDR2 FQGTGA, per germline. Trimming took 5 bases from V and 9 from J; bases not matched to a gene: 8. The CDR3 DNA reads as TGTGCCAGCAGCCTCACAGGGGGCGCGGGTGAGCAGTTCTTC. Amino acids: CASSLTGGAGEQFF.

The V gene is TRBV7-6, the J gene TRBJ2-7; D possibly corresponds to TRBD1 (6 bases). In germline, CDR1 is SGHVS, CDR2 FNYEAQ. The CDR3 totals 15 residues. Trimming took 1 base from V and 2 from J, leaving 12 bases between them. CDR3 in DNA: TGTGCCAGCAGCTTAGATACAGGGCATCCCTACGAGCAGTACTTC. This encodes CASSLDTGHPYEQYF.

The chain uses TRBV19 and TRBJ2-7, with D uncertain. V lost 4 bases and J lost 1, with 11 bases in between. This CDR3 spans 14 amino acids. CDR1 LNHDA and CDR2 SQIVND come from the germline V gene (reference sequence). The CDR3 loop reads CASSRWLESYEQYF. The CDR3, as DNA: TGTGCCAGTAGTAGGTGGCTAGAGTCCTACGAGCAGTACTTC.

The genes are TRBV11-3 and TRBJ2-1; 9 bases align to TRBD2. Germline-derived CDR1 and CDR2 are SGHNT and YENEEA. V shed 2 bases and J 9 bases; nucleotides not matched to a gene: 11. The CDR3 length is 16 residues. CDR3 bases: TGTGCCAGCAGCTTACCCGGAGTAGCGGGAGCTGGTGAGCAGTTCTTC. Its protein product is CASSLPGVAGAGEQFF.

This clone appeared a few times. CDR3 protein: CASSPMGGGEQYF. DNA for the CDR3: TGTGCCAGCAGCCCTATGGGGGGTGGGGAGCAGTACTTC. V is TRBV7-3 and J is TRBJ2-7, with D perhaps matching TRBD2 (6 bases). Germline V gives CDR1 SGHTA, CDR2 FQGTGA. The CDR3 is made up of 13 amino acids. Trimming left V 5 bases short and J 7 bases short, with 15 bases between.

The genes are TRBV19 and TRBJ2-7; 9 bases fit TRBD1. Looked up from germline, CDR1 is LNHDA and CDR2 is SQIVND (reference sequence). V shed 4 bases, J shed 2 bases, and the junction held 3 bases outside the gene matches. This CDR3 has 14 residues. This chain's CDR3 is CASSTGTGTYEQYF. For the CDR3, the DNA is TGTGCCAGTAGTACCGGGACAGGGACCTACGAGCAGTACTTC.

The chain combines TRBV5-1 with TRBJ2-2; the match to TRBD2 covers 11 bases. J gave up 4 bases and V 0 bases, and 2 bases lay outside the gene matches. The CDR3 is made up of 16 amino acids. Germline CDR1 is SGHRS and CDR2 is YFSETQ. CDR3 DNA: TGCGCCAGCAGCTTGGTAGCGGGAGGGCTCACCGGGGAGCTGTTTTTT. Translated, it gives CASSLVAGGLTGELFF.

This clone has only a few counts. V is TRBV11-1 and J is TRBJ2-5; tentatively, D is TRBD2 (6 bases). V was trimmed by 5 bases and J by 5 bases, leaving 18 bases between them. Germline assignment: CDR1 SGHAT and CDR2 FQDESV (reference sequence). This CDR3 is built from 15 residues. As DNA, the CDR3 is TGTGCCAGCAGCCCCAGGGCAGGCGCGGGGGAGACCCAGTACTTC. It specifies CASSPRAGAGETQYF.